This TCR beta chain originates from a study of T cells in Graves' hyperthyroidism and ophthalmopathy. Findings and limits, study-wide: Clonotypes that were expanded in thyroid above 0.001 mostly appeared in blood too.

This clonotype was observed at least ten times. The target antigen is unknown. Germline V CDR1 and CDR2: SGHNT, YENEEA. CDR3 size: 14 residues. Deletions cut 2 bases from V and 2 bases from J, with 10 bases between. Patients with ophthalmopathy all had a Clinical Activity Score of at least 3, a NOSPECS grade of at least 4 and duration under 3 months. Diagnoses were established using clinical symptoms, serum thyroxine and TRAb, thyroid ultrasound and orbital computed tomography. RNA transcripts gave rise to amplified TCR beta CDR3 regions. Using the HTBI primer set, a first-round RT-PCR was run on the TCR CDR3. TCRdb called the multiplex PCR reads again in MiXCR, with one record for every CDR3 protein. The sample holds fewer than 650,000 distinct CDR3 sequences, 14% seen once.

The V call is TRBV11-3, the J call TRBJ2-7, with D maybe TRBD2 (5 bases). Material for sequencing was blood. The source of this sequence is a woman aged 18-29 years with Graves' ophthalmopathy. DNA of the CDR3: TGTGCCAGCAGCTTACCCGGGGTTCCCTACGAGCAGTACTTC. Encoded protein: CASSLPGVPYEQYF.